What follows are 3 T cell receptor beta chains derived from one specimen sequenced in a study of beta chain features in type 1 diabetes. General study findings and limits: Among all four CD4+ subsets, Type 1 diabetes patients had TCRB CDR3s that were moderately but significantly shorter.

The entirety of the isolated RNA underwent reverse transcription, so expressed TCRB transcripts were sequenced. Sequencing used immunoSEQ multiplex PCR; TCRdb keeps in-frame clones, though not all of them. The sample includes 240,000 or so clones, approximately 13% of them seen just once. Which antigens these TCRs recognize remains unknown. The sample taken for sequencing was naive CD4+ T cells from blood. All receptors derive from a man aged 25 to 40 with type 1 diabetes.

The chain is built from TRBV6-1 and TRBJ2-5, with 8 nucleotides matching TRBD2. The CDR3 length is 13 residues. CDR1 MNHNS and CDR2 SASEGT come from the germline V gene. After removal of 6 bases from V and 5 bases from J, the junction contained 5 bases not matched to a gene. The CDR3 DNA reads TGTGCCAGCAGGGCGGGGGGCTGGGAGACCCAGTACTTC. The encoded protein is CASRAGGWETQYF.

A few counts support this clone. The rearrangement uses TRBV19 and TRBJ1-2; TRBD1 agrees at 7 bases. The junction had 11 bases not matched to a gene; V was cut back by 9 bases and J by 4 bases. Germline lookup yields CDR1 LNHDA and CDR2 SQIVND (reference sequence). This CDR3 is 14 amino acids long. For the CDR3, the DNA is TGTGCCAGCCGGGCCCGGGGACAGCCCTATGGCTACACCTTC. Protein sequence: CASRARGQPYGYTF. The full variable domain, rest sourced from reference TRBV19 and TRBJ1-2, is DGGITQSPKYLFRKEGQNVTLSCEQNLNHDAMYWYRQDPGQGLRLIYYSQIVNDFQKGDIAEGYSVSREKKESFPLTVTSAQKNPTAFYLCASRARGQPYGYTFGSGTRLTVV.

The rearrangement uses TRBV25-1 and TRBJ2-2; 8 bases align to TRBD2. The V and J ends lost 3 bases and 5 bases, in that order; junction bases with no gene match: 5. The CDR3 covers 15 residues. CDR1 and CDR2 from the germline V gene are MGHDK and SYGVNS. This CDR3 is CASSDREGGTGELFF. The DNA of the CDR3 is TGTGCCAGCAGTGACCGGGAGGGGGGAACCGGGGAGCTGTTTTTT.